The 12 T cell receptor beta chains below were found in one sample sequenced in a study of cytomegalovirus exposure and HLA in healthy donors. PCR primers comprised 60 Vbeta and 13 Jbeta primers. The method was immunoSEQ multiplex PCR; TCRdb's version includes in-frame clones alone and lacks a portion of them. This repertoire comprises just over 60,000 clones; its ten largest clones make up less than 6%. The sequenced sample consisted of PBMCs. These receptor sequences come from a man aged 25 to 40 in good health and CMV-seropositive.

The chain combines TRBV6-5 with TRBJ1-6; D may be TRBD1 (5 bases). This CDR3 has 14 amino acids. Germline V CDR1 and CDR2: MNHEY, SVGAGI. The V and J ends lost 4 bases and 9 bases respectively, with 13 bases between them. CDR3 sequence (DNA): TGTGCCAGCAGTTCGGCAGGGCCTCGTTCACCCCTCCACTTT. This encodes CASSSAGPRSPLHF.

CDR3 amino acids: CATSRVPPGDLETQYF. The CDR3 coding sequence is TGTGCCACCAGCAGAGTCCCTCCAGGGGATTTAGAGACCCAGTACTTC. V and J are TRBV15 and TRBJ2-5; weak D call: TRBD1 (6 bases). This CDR3 has 16 amino acids. From germline, CDR1 is LNHNV and CDR2 YYDKDF (reference sequence). Trimming shortened V by 1 base and J by 4 bases, and 16 bases separated the two germline ends.

The V call is TRBV18, the J call TRBJ1-2, with D maybe TRBD1 (5 bases). This CDR3 comprises 14 residues. The germline V gene has CDR1 KGHSH and CDR2 LQKENI. V was shortened by 0 bases and J by 5 bases, with 10 bases between the two germline ends. The chain's CDR3 is CASSPPLGTYGYTF. The CDR3, as DNA: TGTGCCAGCTCACCACCTTTGGGGACTTATGGCTACACCTTC.

To note about this clone: This CDR3 is also generated by other DNA sequences in the sample. V and J are TRBV2 and TRBJ1-5, with D perhaps TRBD1 (6 bases). Germline-derived CDR1 and CDR2 are SNHLY and FYNNEI. The V end lost 8 bases, the J end lost 0 bases, and 11 bases lay between the germline ends. The CDR3 consists of 14 residues. The CDR3, as DNA: TGTGCCAGCTCAGGACAGACTAGCAATCAGCCCCAGCATTTT. This gives the protein CASSGQTSNQPQHF.

The chain combines TRBV4-1 with TRBJ2-1, with TRBD2 identical over 13 bases. Germline assignment: CDR1 MGHRA and CDR2 YSYEKL. This CDR3 has 16 residues. The trim removed 1 base at V and 8 bases at J, leaving 5 bases unmatched. The CDR3 nucleotides read TGCGCCAGCAGCCAAGGAACACTAGCGGGGGGGGATGAGCAGTTCTTC. Protein product: CASSQGTLAGGDEQFF.

The chain has TRBV10-3 and TRBJ2-7; unclear D gene. Trimming removed 0 bases from V and 3 bases from J, with 15 bases in between. Germline CDR1 and CDR2: ENHRY and SYGVKD. The CDR3 sequence is 16 residues long. The chain's CDR3 is CAISESSLLTGYEQYF. For the CDR3, the DNA is TGTGCCATCAGTGAGTCTAGTTTACTCACTGGCTACGAGCAGTACTTC.

This chain links TRBV5-1 with TRBJ2-6; D not certain. Between the trimmed V and J ends, which lost 3 bases and 2 bases, there was a span of 9 bases. This CDR3 is built from 15 residues. Germline CDR1 reads SGHRS; CDR2 reads YFSETQ. The CDR3 reads CASSSSQAGANVLTF. The CDR3 nucleotides are TGCGCCAGCAGCTCGTCACAAGCTGGGGCCAACGTCCTGACTTTC.

This chain connects TRBV30 to TRBJ1-5; 11 positions match TRBD1. The germline V gene encodes CDR1 GTSNPN and CDR2 SVGIG (reference sequence). Trimming cost V 7 bases and J 4 bases; bases outside gene matches: 6. The CDR3 spans 14 residues. The CDR3: CASGQGAWNQPQHF. The CDR3 DNA reads TGTGCCTCAGGACAGGGGGCATGGAATCAGCCCCAGCATTTT.

V gene TRBV5-1 combines with J gene TRBJ1-1, with a possible D match to TRBD1 (6 bases). V was shortened by 4 bases and J by 5 bases, with 15 bases between the two germline ends. CDR1 and CDR2 from the germline V gene are SGHRS and YFSETQ. CDR3 length equals 14 residues. This CDR3 reads CASSTMGAGTEAFF. The CDR3 DNA reads TGCGCCAGCAGCACCATGGGGGCTGGGACTGAAGCTTTCTTT.

This chain links TRBV11-2 with TRBJ1-5; D unresolved. Trimming pared 1 base from V and 5 bases from J, leaving 6 bases between. The germline gives CDR1 SGHAT, CDR2 FQNNGV. The CDR3 extends over 13 amino acids. This CDR3 reads CASSLAPDQPQHF. The CDR3 region has the DNA TGTGCCAGCAGCTTAGCGCCAGATCAGCCCCAGCATTTT.

V and J are TRBV6-6 and TRBJ2-5, with 8 bases aligning to TRBD2. From germline, CDR1 is MNHNY and CDR2 SVGAGI (reference sequence). This CDR3 contains 15 residues. V was pared by 4 bases and J by 4 bases, with 8 bases of the junction left unmatched. The CDR3 bases are TGTGCCAGCAGTTCCATCGGGACTAGTAGAGAGACCCAGTACTTC. Encoded protein: CASSSIGTSRETQYF.

The chain has TRBV30 and TRBJ1-5; 9 bases map to TRBD1. Per germline, CDR1 GTSNPN and CDR2 SVGIG (reference sequence). This CDR3 contains 12 residues. With V trimmed by 7 bases and J by 5 bases, 3 bases remained unmatched. The CDR3 region has the DNA TGTGCCTCAGGACAGGGGCATCAGCCCCAGCATTTT. Translation gives CASGQGHQPQHF. The full variable domain, in which reference TRBV30 and TRBJ1-5 provide the parts outside the CDR3, is SQTIHQWPATLVQPVGSPLSLECTVEGTSNPNLYWYRQAAGRGLQLLFYSVGIGQISSEVPQNLSASRPQDRQFILSSKKLLLSDSGFYLCASGQGHQPQHFGDGTRLSIL.